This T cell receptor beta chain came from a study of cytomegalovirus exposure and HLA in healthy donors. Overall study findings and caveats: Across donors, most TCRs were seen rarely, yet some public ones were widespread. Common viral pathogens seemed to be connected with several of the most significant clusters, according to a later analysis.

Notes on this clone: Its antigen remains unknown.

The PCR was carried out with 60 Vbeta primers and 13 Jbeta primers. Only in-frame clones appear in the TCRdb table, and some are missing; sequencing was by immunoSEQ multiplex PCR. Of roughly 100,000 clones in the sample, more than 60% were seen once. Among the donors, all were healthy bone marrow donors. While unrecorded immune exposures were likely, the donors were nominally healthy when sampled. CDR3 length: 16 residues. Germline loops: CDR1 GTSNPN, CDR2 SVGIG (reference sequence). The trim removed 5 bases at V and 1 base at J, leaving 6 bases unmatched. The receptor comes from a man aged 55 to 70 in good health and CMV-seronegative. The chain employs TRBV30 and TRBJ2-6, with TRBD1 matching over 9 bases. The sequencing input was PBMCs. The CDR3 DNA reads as TGTGCCTGGGACAGGGGGTTACCTTCTGGGGCCAACGTCCTGACTTTC. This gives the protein CAWDRGLPSGANVLTF.